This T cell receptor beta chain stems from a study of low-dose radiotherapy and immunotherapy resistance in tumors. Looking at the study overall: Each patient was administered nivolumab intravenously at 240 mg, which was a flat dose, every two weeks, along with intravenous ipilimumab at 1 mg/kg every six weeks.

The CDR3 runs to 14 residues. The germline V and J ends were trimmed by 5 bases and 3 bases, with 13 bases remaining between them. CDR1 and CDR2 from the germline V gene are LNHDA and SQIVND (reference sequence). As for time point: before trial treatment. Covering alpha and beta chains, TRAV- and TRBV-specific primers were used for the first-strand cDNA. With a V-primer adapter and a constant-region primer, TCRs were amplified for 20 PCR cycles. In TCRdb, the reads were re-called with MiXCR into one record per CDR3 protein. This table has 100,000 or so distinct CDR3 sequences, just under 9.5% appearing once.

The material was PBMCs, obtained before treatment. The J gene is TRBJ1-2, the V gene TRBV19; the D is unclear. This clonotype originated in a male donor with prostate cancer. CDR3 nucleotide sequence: TGTGCCAGTAGTCCCCGCCCGAGAGACTATGGCTACACCTTC. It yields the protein CASSPRPRDYGYTF.